This T cell receptor (beta chain) was recorded in a study of blood T cell repertoires in COVID-19. A note on this clone: The sample has other DNA sequences that encode this CDR3 too.

Original processing methods: Cell counts per sample came from amplifying reference gene primers. The repertoire was sequenced with immunoSEQ multiplex PCR; TCRdb's copy has only in-frame clones and lacks some. V, J and clone size derive from that table, while D and trimming were established from the DNA sequence. This table has more than 200,000 clones, around 80% appearing once. The CDR3 loop spans 15 amino acids. CDR1 is WSHSY, CDR2 SAAADI, per germline. V trimming: 4 bases; J trimming: 0 bases; junction bases outside the gene matches: 0. The material sequenced was peripheral blood. The clonotype originates from a woman over 75 with acute or convalescent COVID-19. This rearrangement joins TRBV10-2 to TRBJ1-4, with 9 bases fitting TRBD1. The CDR3 spells CASSGTGATNEKLFF. CDR3 in DNA: TGCGCCAGCAGTGGGACAGGGGCAACTAATGAAAAACTGTTTTTT.